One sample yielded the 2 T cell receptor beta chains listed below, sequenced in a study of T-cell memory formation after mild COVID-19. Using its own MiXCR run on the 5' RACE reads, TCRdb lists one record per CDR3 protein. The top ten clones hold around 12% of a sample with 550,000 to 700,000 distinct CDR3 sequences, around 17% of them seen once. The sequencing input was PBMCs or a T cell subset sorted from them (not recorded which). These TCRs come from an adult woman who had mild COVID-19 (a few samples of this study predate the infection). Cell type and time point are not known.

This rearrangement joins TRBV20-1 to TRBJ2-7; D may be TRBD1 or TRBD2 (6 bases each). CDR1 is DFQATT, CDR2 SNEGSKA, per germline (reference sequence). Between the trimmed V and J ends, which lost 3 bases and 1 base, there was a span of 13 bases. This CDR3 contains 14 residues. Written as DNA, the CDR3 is TGCAGTGCTAGCTGGAGGGGGACATCCTACGAGCAGTACTTC. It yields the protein CSASWRGTSYEQYF.

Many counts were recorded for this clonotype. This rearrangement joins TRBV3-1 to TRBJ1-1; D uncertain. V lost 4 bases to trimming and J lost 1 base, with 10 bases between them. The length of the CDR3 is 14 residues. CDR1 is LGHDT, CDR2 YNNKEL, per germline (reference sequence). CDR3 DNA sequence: TGTGCCAGCAGCCGAAGTTTGTCGAACACTGAAGCTTTCTTT. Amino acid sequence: CASSRSLSNTEAFF.